This T cell receptor beta chain was retrieved from a study of CD8 T cells in ankylosing spondylitis (dated by TCRdb to 2017 to 2019). About the investigation overall: T cell receptor beta repertoires were profiled in healthy donors and ankylosing spondylitis patients so that disease-linked TCR variants could be found. In total, the full study cohort was made up of about 110 healthy donors and 25 or so ankylosing spondylitis patients. Peripheral blood was sampled, and synovial fluid was also collected from ankylosing spondylitis patients. Overall study outcomes, separate from this receptor: Some motif variants were previously reported in synovial fluid and blood of reactive arthritis patients, suggesting common disease-initiation mechanisms. A TCR beta motif of several highly homologous amino acid variants appeared characteristic of blood from ankylosing spondylitis patients. The disease-linked clones had a CD8+ phenotype and were found at relatively low frequencies in peripheral blood. The disease-linked clones were reported as significantly enriched in matched synovial fluid samples from ankylosing spondylitis patients.

In this sample, this clonotype turned up many times. The antigen it binds to is not known. Base qualities were left out, and no much larger clone turns up one base away. The sequencer listed for this sample is Illumina HiSeq 2500. Quantitative 5'-RACE with molecular barcodes was used to prepare TCR beta libraries. The study's processing was this. To identify disease-linked TCR variants, a new computational method was used, one built on a probabilistic model of VDJ rearrangement. The public sequencing data were trimmed at Q25 with fastp and processed into clonotypes with MiXCR by TCRdb, which kept only in-frame beta chains. Rows are unified per CDR3 protein, each entry keeping the most common DNA and genes. TCRdb assigned the V and J calls; the authors' analysis was not used. The sample table shows 150,000 to 200,000 distinct CDR3 sequences, and 15% to 20% are seen once. More than 3.5% of the sample belongs to the ten largest clones.

From the cysteine up to the phenylalanine, the CDR3 has a length of 19 residues. The only DNA kept is the CDR3, 57 bases in frame from the first base. Per the germline V gene, LGHNA is the CDR1 and YNFKEQ is the CDR2. V gives up 0 bases and J gives up 0 bases, and the segment between their germline ends measures 18 bases. Rearrangement joined TRBV4-2 to TRBJ2-1; TRBD2 is a weak D gene call, 6 bases matching. This clonotype originated in a male donor aged 5 to 30 with ankylosing spondylitis or in good health (not recorded which). Donor details come from another sample of the same person, matched by shared clones. Material for sequencing was blood, either unsorted or a sorted T cell fraction (not recorded which). The DNA sequence follows: TGTGCCAGCAGCCAAGAGGGGGTGGGTAGCGGACGCTCCTACAATGAGCAGTTCTTC. This gives the protein CASSQEGVGSGRSYNEQFF.